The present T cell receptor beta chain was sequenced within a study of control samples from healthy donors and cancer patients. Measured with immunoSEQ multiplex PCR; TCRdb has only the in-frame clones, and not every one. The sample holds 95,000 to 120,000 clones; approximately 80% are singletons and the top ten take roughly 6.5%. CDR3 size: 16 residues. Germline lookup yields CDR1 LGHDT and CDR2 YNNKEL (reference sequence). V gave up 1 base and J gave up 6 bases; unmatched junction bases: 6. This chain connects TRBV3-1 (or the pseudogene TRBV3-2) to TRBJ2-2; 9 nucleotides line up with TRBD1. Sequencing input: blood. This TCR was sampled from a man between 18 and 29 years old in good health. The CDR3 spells CASSQGRDRAAGELFF. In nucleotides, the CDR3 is TGTGCCAGCAGCCAAGGGCGGGACAGGGCAGCCGGGGAGCTGTTTTTT.